One sample yielded the 30 T cell receptor beta chains listed below, sequenced in a study of cytomegalovirus exposure and HLA in healthy donors. Assay used: immunoSEQ multiplex PCR; TCRdb lists only in-frame clones, some missing. The table records hundreds of thousands of clones, 70% to 90% of them present only once. Sequenced material: PBMCs. These receptors were taken from a woman under 30 in good health and CMV-seronegative.

The chain is built from TRBV2 and TRBJ2-2; D is ambiguous. This CDR3 region has 13 residues. The germline V gene encodes CDR1 SNHLY and CDR2 FYNNEI. V lost 6 bases and J lost 6, with 11 bases in between. CDR3: CASRASRAGELFF. The CDR3 DNA follows: TGTGCCAGCAGGGCCTCTAGAGCCGGGGAGCTGTTTTTT.

The rearrangement joins TRBV6-6 to TRBJ1-5, with TRBD1 matching 8 bases. Germline V CDR1 and CDR2: MNHNY, SVGAGI (reference sequence). V lost 6 bases, J lost 7 bases, and 11 bases stayed unmatched. This CDR3 contains 15 residues. CDR3 region: CASSPGQGRHQPQHF. CDR3 DNA: TGTGCCAGCAGCCCCGGACAGGGAAGGCACCAGCCCCAGCATTTT.

The chain combines TRBV7-9 with TRBJ1-1; TRBD1 agrees at 7 bases. Germline assignment: CDR1 SEHNR and CDR2 FQNEAQ (reference sequence). This CDR3 is built from 13 residues. V shed 2 bases and J 7 bases; nucleotides not matched to a gene: 4. The CDR3 coding sequence is TGTGCCAGCAGCTTAACAGGGGTCGGTGAAGCTTTCTTT. Translation gives CASSLTGVGEAFF.

V is TRBV5-8 and J is TRBJ2-2; 7 positions agree with TRBD2. Germline CDR1 SGHTS, CDR2 YDEGEE. This CDR3 has 14 residues. Unmatched junction bases numbered 11, after V lost 8 bases and J lost 7 bases. The CDR3 coding sequence is TGTGCCAGTGCGCGGCCGACTAGCCTCGGGGAGCTGTTTTTT. Translating it yields CASARPTSLGELFF.

V and J are TRBV10-2 and TRBJ2-5, with 7 bases that match TRBD2. The CDR3 contains 17 residues. V dropped 2 bases and J dropped 5; count of bases not matched to a gene: 14. Germline V gives CDR1 WSHSY, CDR2 SAAADI. For the CDR3, the DNA is TGCGCCAGCAGTGAGGGCGAAACGCGGGGGACTCGGGAGACCCAGTACTTC. It codes for CASSEGETRGTRETQYF.

V usage is TRBV28 and J usage is TRBJ1-5, with a weak D call TRBD1 (5 bases). V shed 4 bases and J shed 7 bases, with 11 bases lying between them. CDR1 and CDR2 from the germline V gene are MDHEN and SYDVKM. The CDR3 spans 13 residues. The CDR3 DNA is TGTGCCAGCAGTTCGGGGGGTCGGCAGCCCCAGCATTTT. It encodes CASSSGGRQPQHF.

This sequence joins TRBV2 and TRBJ1-2, with D tentatively TRBD1 (5 bases). Germline CDR1 and CDR2: SNHLY and FYNNEI. This CDR3 comprises 14 residues. Trimming removed 0 bases at V and 11 bases at J, with 16 bases between. The chain's CDR3 is CASSEAKGNKVYTF. CDR3 DNA sequence: TGTGCCAGCAGTGAAGCCAAGGGGAACAAAGTGTACACCTTC. The complete variable domain, with remaining parts taken from reference TRBV2 and TRBJ1-2, reads EPEVTQTPSHQVTQMGQEVILRCVPISNHLYFYWYRQILGQKVEFLVSFYNNEISEKSEIFDDQFSVERPDGSNFTLKIRSTKLEDSAMYFCASSEAKGNKVYTFGSGTRLTVV.

This chain connects TRBV18 to TRBJ2-7, with D unclear. Deletions cut 2 bases from V and 0 bases from J, with 8 bases between. The V gene's germline CDR1 is KGHSH and CDR2 LQKENI. The CDR3 consists of 14 residues. The CDR3 DNA follows: TGTGCCAGCTCACCATCAGGATACTCCTACGAGCAGTACTTC. It codes for CASSPSGYSYEQYF.

The chain employs TRBV15 and TRBJ2-1; D uncertain. This CDR3 has 14 amino acids. V lost 0 bases and J lost 5, with 8 bases in between. Germline assignment: CDR1 LNHNV and CDR2 YYDKDF (reference sequence). The CDR3 protein is CATSRDPDNNEQFF. CDR3 coding DNA: TGTGCCACCAGCAGAGATCCCGACAACAATGAGCAGTTCTTC.

This chain links TRBV5-1 with TRBJ1-2, with 10 positions matching TRBD1. Germline-derived CDR1 and CDR2 are SGHRS and YFSETQ. The CDR3 is 14 residues long. The ends lost 4 bases at V and 7 bases at J; junction bases unmatched: 7. The CDR3 DNA reads as TGCGCCAGCAGCGAAAGACAGGGGGCGGGTGGCTACACCTTC. Translated: CASSERQGAGGYTF.

This clone was observed once. V and J are TRBV18 and TRBJ2-7; the match to TRBD1 covers 10 bases. The length of the CDR3 is 15 residues. The trim removed 2 bases at V and 2 bases at J, leaving 3 bases unmatched. The germline gives CDR1 KGHSH, CDR2 LQKENI. The CDR3 nucleotides are TGTGCCAGCTCACCAGGGGACAGGGGACCCTACGAGCAGTACTTC. Translated, it gives CASSPGDRGPYEQYF.

The genes are TRBV7-9 and TRBJ2-1; TRBD2 agrees at 9 bases. V lost 2 bases to trimming and J lost 5 bases; unmatched junction nucleotides: 4. Germline lookup yields CDR1 SEHNR and CDR2 FQNEAQ (reference sequence). The CDR3 length is 15 residues. This CDR3 reads CASSLPRGGNNEQFF. As DNA, the CDR3 is TGTGCCAGCAGCTTACCGCGGGGGGGAAACAATGAGCAGTTCTTC.

The chain combines TRBV2 with TRBJ2-2; no clear D. From germline, CDR1 is SNHLY and CDR2 FYNNEI. Trimming removed 7 bases from V and 6 bases from J, with 12 bases in between. The CDR3 is 13 amino acids. CDR3: CASTPWPPGELFF. CDR3 bases: TGTGCCAGCACCCCCTGGCCCCCCGGGGAGCTGTTTTTT. Based on the CDR3 plus reference TRBV2 and TRBJ2-2, the full variable domain is EPEVTQTPSHQVTQMGQEVILRCVPISNHLYFYWYRQILGQKVEFLVSFYNNEISEKSEIFDDQFSVERPDGSNFTLKIRSTKLEDSAMYFCASTPWPPGELFFGEGSRLTVL.

This rearrangement joins TRBV6-6 to TRBJ2-2; TRBD2 matches 8 bases. Germline V CDR1 and CDR2: MNHNY, SVGAGI (reference sequence). V dropped 4 bases and J dropped 3; count of bases not matched to a gene: 4. This CDR3 has 15 residues. The CDR3 bases are TGTGCCAGCAGTTGGGCTAGCGGGTACACCGGGGAGCTGTTTTTT. Translating it yields CASSWASGYTGELFF.

CDR3: CASQASTFSNQPQHF. CDR3 sequence (DNA): TGTGCCAGTCAGGCCTCAACGTTTAGCAATCAGCCCCAGCATTTT. The gene calls are TRBV2 and TRBJ1-5; D is ambiguous. Trimming took off 9 bases at V and 0 bases at J, with 15 bases between the two ends. The CDR3 is 15 amino acids. Germline V gene sequence: CDR1 SNHLY, CDR2 FYNNEI. Drawing the rest from reference TRBV2 and TRBJ1-5, the complete variable domain is EPEVTQTPSHQVTQMGQEVILRCVPISNHLYFYWYRQILGQKVEFLVSFYNNEISEKSEIFDDQFSVERPDGSNFTLKIRSTKLEDSAMYFCASQASTFSNQPQHFGDGTRLSIL.

The rearrangement uses TRBV2 and TRBJ2-7; TRBD2 aligns across 7 bases. Germline CDR1 reads SNHLY; CDR2 reads FYNNEI. The CDR3 is made up of 12 amino acids. The V gene end was trimmed by 6 bases and the J gene end by 4 bases; junction bases not matched to a gene: 3. DNA of the CDR3: TGTGCCAGCAGCGTCGGGGGGTACGAGCAGTACTTC. Its translation is CASSVGGYEQYF.

The rearrangement joins TRBV7-3 to TRBJ1-1, with 7 bases matching TRBD1. CDR3 length equals 14 residues. Germline V lookup: CDR1 SGHTA, CDR2 FQGTGA. Trimming at V came to 5 bases and at J to 4 bases, leaving 7 bases not matched to a gene. CDR3 coding DNA: TGTGCCAGCAGCCAACAGGGGATGCGCACTGAAGCTTTCTTT. Its translation is CASSQQGMRTEAFF.

This chain links TRBV19 with TRBJ2-5, with TRBD1 matching 8 bases. Trimming cost V 9 bases and J 2 bases; bases outside gene matches: 5. Germline CDR1 is LNHDA and CDR2 is SQIVND (reference sequence). The CDR3 totals 13 residues. CDR3 sequence (DNA): TGTGCCAGCTCTCGGGACAGGCAAGAGACCCAGTACTTC. This translates into CASSRDRQETQYF.

The V call is TRBV6-6, the J call TRBJ1-1; 9 bases align to TRBD1. The CDR3 length is 14 residues. With 5 bases clipped from V and 3 bases from J, the junction kept 4 bases outside the gene matches. Germline V gene sequence: CDR1 MNHNY, CDR2 SVGAGI (reference sequence). The CDR3 sequence: CASSRQGVDTEAFF. CDR3 bases: TGTGCCAGCAGTCGACAGGGGGTGGACACTGAAGCTTTCTTT.

This clone was detected only a few times. The chain joins TRBV6-5 to TRBJ2-2, with D perhaps TRBD2 (6 bases). The V end was cut by 0 bases, the J end by 6 bases, with 14 bases between. The CDR3 contains 16 residues. Germline CDR1 MNHEY, CDR2 SVGAGI. The CDR3 DNA reads as TGTGCCAGCAGTTACTCACTACTGGGGAGGCCCGGGGAGCTGTTTTTT. It specifies CASSYSLLGRPGELFF.

This clone was seen more than once but under ten times. The chain employs TRBV4-2 and TRBJ2-7; 8 nucleotides match TRBD1. Germline V gene sequence: CDR1 LGHNA, CDR2 YNFKEQ. J gave up 6 bases and V 4 bases, and 8 bases lay outside the gene matches. There are 14 residues in the CDR3. CDR3 residues: CASSRTDRASEQYF. CDR3 nucleotides: TGTGCCAGCAGCCGCACGGACAGGGCATCCGAGCAGTACTTC.

This clone was seen just once. The chain has TRBV15 and TRBJ2-1; 13 bases are shared with TRBD2. V shed 5 bases, J shed 5 bases, and the junction held 6 bases outside the gene matches. Looked up from germline, CDR1 is LNHNV and CDR2 is YYDKDF (reference sequence). The CDR3 covers 16 residues. The chain's CDR3 is CATSGSGTSGNNEQFF. The CDR3 DNA reads TGTGCCACCAGCGGATCCGGGACTAGCGGGAACAATGAGCAGTTCTTC.

The chain uses TRBV27 and TRBJ2-3; D might be TRBD2 (6 bases). CDR1 MNHEY and CDR2 SMNVEV come from the germline V gene (reference sequence). The CDR3 is made up of 18 amino acids. The V end was cut by 3 bases, the J end by 5 bases, with 24 bases between. In DNA, the CDR3 is TGTGCCAGCAGTTTTTCTGGGGGTCTGGCGGGGCGGGGAGATACGCAGTATTTT. Its translation: CASSFSGGLAGRGDTQYF.

This chain uses TRBV28 with TRBJ2-7; TRBD1 matches 9 bases. Germline loops: CDR1 MDHEN, CDR2 SYDVKM. This CDR3 comprises 14 residues. The V and J ends lost 4 bases and 0 bases, in that order; junction bases with no gene match: 1. CDR3 DNA sequence: TGTGCCAGCAGTTACAGGGGGCTCTCCTACGAGCAGTACTTC. Translation gives CASSYRGLSYEQYF.

This chain connects TRBV7-9 to TRBJ2-3; 8 bases align to TRBD2. The junction had 7 bases not matched to a gene; V was cut back by 5 bases and J by 0 bases. CDR1 and CDR2 from the germline V gene are SEHNR and FQNEAQ (reference sequence). The CDR3 length is 16 residues. CDR3 nucleotide sequence: TGTGCCAGCAGCAAAAGACCGGGGGGGAGCACAGATACGCAGTATTTT. As protein: CASSKRPGGSTDTQYF.

The chain joins TRBV7-9 to TRBJ1-2, with 7 nucleotides matching TRBD1. V lost 10 bases to trimming and J lost 1 base; unmatched junction nucleotides: 9. Germline V lookup: CDR1 SEHNR, CDR2 FQNEAQ (reference sequence). The CDR3 length is 14 residues. The CDR3 sequence is CATATGAYNYGYTF. For the CDR3, the DNA is TGTGCCACCGCCACAGGGGCTTATAACTATGGCTACACCTTC.

At least ten counts were recorded for this clone. The chain links TRBV27 to TRBJ1-5, with D uncertain. CDR3 length equals 15 residues. Germline values: CDR1 MNHEY, CDR2 SMNVEV (reference sequence). V lost 5 bases, J lost 0 bases, and 11 bases lay in between. CDR3: CASSPRQYSNQPQHF. For the CDR3, the DNA is TGTGCCAGCAGTCCCAGGCAATATAGCAATCAGCCCCAGCATTTT.

The chain recombines TRBV2 with TRBJ1-3, with 9 bases identical to TRBD1. The ends lost 7 bases at V and 0 bases at J; junction bases unmatched: 7. The CDR3 covers 16 residues. Per the germline V gene, CDR1 is SNHLY and CDR2 is FYNNEI. The CDR3 bases are TGTGCCAGCATCTCCGGGACAGGGAGCTCTGGAAACACCATATATTTT. Translating gives CASISGTGSSGNTIYF.

The CDR3 nucleotides are TGTGCCAGCAGACCACTAACAGGGGGTGGGGACTCTGGGGCCAACGTCCTGACTTTC. Translation: CASRPLTGGGDSGANVLTF. This rearrangement joins TRBV27 to TRBJ2-6; 8 bases are a match to TRBD1. CDR1 is MNHEY, CDR2 SMNVEV, per germline (reference sequence). V lost 6 bases and J lost 0; bases outside the gene matches: 13. The CDR3 sequence is 19 residues long.

This clone has only a few counts. The chain couples TRBV18 to TRBJ1-5; D remains unclear. Germline V gives CDR1 KGHSH, CDR2 LQKENI. This CDR3 contains 15 residues. V lost 4 bases and J 1 base, leaving 11 bases between the germline ends. The CDR3 loop reads CASSRTGRSNQPQHF. Written as DNA, the CDR3 is TGTGCCAGCTCACGTACCGGGAGAAGCAATCAGCCCCAGCATTTT.